This T cell receptor (beta chain) was observed in a study of blood T cell repertoires in COVID-19. The ends lost 6 bases at V and 4 bases at J; junction bases unmatched: 7. The germline gives CDR1 LNHDA, CDR2 SQIVND (reference sequence). The CDR3 runs to 15 residues. The method was immunoSEQ multiplex PCR; TCRdb's version includes in-frame clones alone and lacks a portion of them. The table lists almost 90,000 clones, 88% of them singletons, with approximately 12% in the top ten. This rearrangement joins TRBV19 to TRBJ2-1; TRBD2 matches 9 bases. This receptor was taken from an elderly man with acute or convalescent COVID-19. Material: peripheral blood. CDR3 in DNA: TGTGCCAGTAGCCCGAGTAGCGGGGGATACAATGAGCAGTTCTTC. It encodes CASSPSSGGYNEQFF. The full variable domain, its missing parts supplied by reference TRBV19 and TRBJ2-1, is DGGITQSPKYLFRKEGQNVTLSCEQNLNHDAMYWYRQDPGQGLRLIYYSQIVNDFQKGDIAEGYSVSREKKESFPLTVTSAQKNPTAFYLCASSPSSGGYNEQFFGPGTRLTVL.